The next 20 T cell receptor beta chains were all read from a single sample in a study of blood T cell repertoires in COVID-19. The data were produced by immunoSEQ multiplex PCR, yet TCRdb's version contains in-frame clones alone and is incomplete. The repertoire holds roughly 130,000 clones, with approximately 84% as singletons. Sequencing used PBMCs or T cells enriched from blood (not recorded which). The source is a man aged 40-55 years with acute COVID-19.

The chain is built from TRBV21-1 and TRBJ1-4. TRBV21-1 corresponds to a pseudogene. This CDR3 spans 16 amino acids. The CDR3 sequence is CASSKVRFATNEKLFF. The CDR3 DNA is TGTGCCAGCAGCAAAGTTCGGTTCGCAACTAATGAAAAACTGTTTTTT.

The rearrangement links TRBV4-3 to TRBJ2-7; D remains ambiguous. V shed 0 bases and J shed 3 bases, with 12 bases lying between them. Germline-derived CDR1 and CDR2 are LGHNA and YSLEER. The CDR3 sequence is 15 residues long. The CDR3 here is CASSQDERDGYEQYF. The CDR3 DNA reads as TGCGCCAGCAGCCAAGATGAAAGAGATGGCTACGAGCAGTACTTC.

The chain is built from TRBV5-1 and TRBJ1-3, with a tentative D call TRBD1 (6 bases). The CDR3 covers 15 residues. Trimming shortened V by 3 bases and J by 0 bases, and 10 bases separated the two germline ends. Germline lookup yields CDR1 SGHRS and CDR2 YFSETQ. The CDR3 sequence is CASSYTGSSGNTIYF. The CDR3 coding sequence is TGCGCCAGCAGCTACACAGGGAGCTCTGGAAACACCATATATTTT.

This chain connects TRBV4-1 to TRBJ2-5; 12 bases map to TRBD1. Per germline, CDR1 MGHRA and CDR2 YSYEKL. V gave up 3 bases and J gave up 5 bases; unmatched junction bases: 16. The CDR3 runs 19 residues. The CDR3 nucleotides are TGCGCCAGCAGCCATTCCCCTGTCCCGGGACAGGGGGCAGTGGAGACCCAGTACTTC. Translating gives CASSHSPVPGQGAVETQYF.

This chain connects TRBV9 to TRBJ1-3; D perhaps matches TRBD1 (5 bases). Germline V gives CDR1 SGDLS, CDR2 YYNGEE. Between the trimmed V and J ends, which lost 0 bases and 2 bases, there was a span of 6 bases. The CDR3 extends over 14 amino acids. The CDR3 loop reads CASSVEQAGNTIYF. The CDR3 DNA sequence: TGTGCCAGCAGCGTAGAACAGGCTGGAAACACCATATATTTT.

The rearrangement joins TRBV4-1 to TRBJ1-1, with D possibly TRBD1 on 5 matching bases. This CDR3 has 17 residues. V gave up 1 base and J gave up 0 bases, with 15 bases separating them. CDR1 is MGHRA, CDR2 YSYEKL, per germline. Here the CDR3 DNA reads TGCGCCAGCAGCCAAGTCTGGCAGGGCCCAATGAACACTGAAGCTTTCTTT. Protein: CASSQVWQGPMNTEAFF.

V usage is TRBV2 and J usage is TRBJ2-1; 8 positions match TRBD1. The germline V gene encodes CDR1 SNHLY and CDR2 FYNNEI. The J segment lost 8 bases and the V segment lost 7 bases, leaving 7 bases of the junction unmatched. The CDR3 is 13 residues long. CDR3 nucleotide sequence: TGTGCCAGCAACTTGGACAGGGTTGATGAGCAGTTCTTC. This encodes CASNLDRVDEQFF.

In this sample, this clone turned up once. The chain uses TRBV7-6 and TRBJ2-3, with D perhaps matching TRBD2 (5 bases). This CDR3 has 16 amino acids. Germline-derived CDR1 and CDR2 are SGHVS and FNYEAQ. V lost 1 base to trimming and J lost 3 bases, with 14 bases between them. The CDR3: CASSLVWASSTDTQYF. In DNA form, the CDR3 reads TGTGCCAGCAGCTTAGTTTGGGCTAGCTCAACAGATACGCAGTATTTT.

J is TRBJ1-1 and V is TRBV6-4; TRBD1 matches 7 bases. Germline-derived CDR1 and CDR2 are MRHNA and SNTAGT. CDR3 length equals 13 residues. V was clipped by 8 bases and J by 1 base; unmatched bases: 4. CDR3 residues: CASRQGKNTEAFF. The CDR3 DNA sequence: TGTGCCAGCCGACAGGGAAAGAACACTGAAGCTTTCTTT.

The chain has TRBV2 and TRBJ1-2, with D uncertain. The CDR3 has 14 residues. Trimming cost V 0 bases and J 2 bases, with 7 bases left between them. The germline V gene encodes CDR1 SNHLY and CDR2 FYNNEI. CDR3 nucleotide sequence: TGTGCCAGCAGTGAAGCGCCAAGCAACTATGGCTACACCTTC. Translated: CASSEAPSNYGYTF.

This chain connects TRBV6-1 to TRBJ2-7; perhaps TRBD2 as D (6 bases). V dropped 2 bases and J dropped 5 bases, with 16 bases sitting between them. The CDR3 contains 15 residues. Germline CDR1 is MNHNS and CDR2 is SASEGT. The CDR3 coding sequence is TGTGCCAGCAGTGAACCGCCAGGAGGGAGGCACGAGCAGTACTTC. It specifies CASSEPPGGRHEQYF.

The chain has TRBV5-6 and TRBJ1-6; D unresolved. The V gene's germline CDR1 is SGHDT and CDR2 YYEEEE. CDR3 length equals 16 residues. V gave up 4 bases and J gave up 0 bases, with 11 bases separating them. This chain's CDR3 is CASSHDLSSYNSPLHF. The CDR3 DNA sequence: TGTGCCAGCAGCCATGACTTGAGCTCCTATAATTCACCCCTCCACTTT.

The V and J genes are TRBV19 and TRBJ1-5; possibly TRBD1 for D (5 bases). Germline V gene sequence: CDR1 LNHDA, CDR2 SQIVND (reference sequence). The CDR3 is made up of 12 amino acids. Trimming removed 3 bases from V and 8 bases from J, with 8 bases in between. This CDR3 is CASSMRGEPQHF. DNA of the CDR3: TGTGCCAGTAGTATGCGGGGGGAGCCCCAGCATTTT.

The chain is built from TRBV5-5 and TRBJ2-3, with D uncertain. From germline, CDR1 is SGHKS and CDR2 YYEKEE (reference sequence). CDR3 length equals 11 residues. V lost 6 bases, J lost 4 bases, and 6 bases lay in between. The CDR3 sequence: CASNEADTQYF. The CDR3, as DNA: TGTGCCAGCAACGAGGCAGATACGCAGTATTTT.

The chain joins TRBV30 to TRBJ1-6; D possibly corresponds to TRBD1 (5 bases). Germline CDR1 GTSNPN, CDR2 SVGIG (reference sequence). This CDR3 region has 14 residues. Trimming stripped 5 bases from V and 14 bases from J, with 22 bases between. The CDR3, as DNA: TGTGCCTGGTCCCCGACTACAAGGGACTTAGCCCTCCACTTT. It codes for CAWSPTTRDLALHF.

This rearrangement joins TRBV14 to TRBJ2-7; D remains ambiguous. Trimming removed 3 bases from V and 3 bases from J, with 3 bases in between. Germline V gene sequence: CDR1 SGHDN, CDR2 FVKESK. The CDR3 sequence is 11 residues long. In nucleotides, the CDR3 is TGTGCCAGCAGCCAGAGCTACGAGCAGTACTTC. Translated, it gives CASSQSYEQYF.

Many counts were recorded for this clone. V and J are TRBV6-2 or TRBV6-3 and TRBJ1-1, with D maybe TRBD1 (5 bases). The CDR3 spans 15 residues. Germline V gene lookup returns CDR1 MNHEY and CDR2 SVGEGT. V gave up 6 bases and J gave up 5 bases, with 19 bases separating them. The CDR3 protein is CASSTIRVEKTEAFF. The CDR3 DNA follows: TGTGCCAGCAGCACGATCAGGGTAGAGAAAACTGAAGCTTTCTTT.

The table lists this clone with a few counts. The rearrangement links TRBV28 to TRBJ1-2; TRBD1 agrees at 7 bases. The trim removed 8 bases at V and 0 bases at J, leaving 3 bases unmatched. Per the germline V gene, CDR1 is MDHEN and CDR2 is SYDVKM. The CDR3 sequence is 13 residues long. The CDR3 region is CASQGTANYGYTF. CDR3 nucleotides: TGTGCCAGCCAGGGGACAGCTAACTATGGCTACACCTTC.

V is TRBV7-9 and J is TRBJ2-7; 13 positions agree with TRBD2. V lost 5 bases and J lost 2; bases outside the gene matches: 15. This CDR3 spans 19 amino acids. Germline V gives CDR1 SEHNR, CDR2 FQNEAQ (reference sequence). This CDR3 is CASSQRTSGSRLAAYEQYF. In nucleotides, the CDR3 is TGTGCCAGCAGCCAGCGGACTAGCGGGAGTCGGTTGGCCGCCTACGAGCAGTACTTC.

The gene calls are TRBV7-9 and TRBJ2-7, with TRBD1 as a possible D gene (6 bases). This CDR3 contains 12 residues. The germline V gene encodes CDR1 SEHNR and CDR2 FQNEAQ (reference sequence). V lost 3 bases to trimming and J lost 9 bases, with 12 bases between them. The DNA for the CDR3 is TGTGCCAGCAGCTTGGGGACACCCGCGCAGTACTTC. Amino acid sequence: CASSLGTPAQYF.